These T cell receptor beta chains were read from a single sample in a study of blood T cell repertoires in COVID-19. TCRdb's table, derived via immunoSEQ multiplex PCR, lists solely in-frame clones and lacks some. The sample shows approximately 230,000 clones, approximately 82% of them seen only once. Material for sequencing was PBMCs or T cells enriched from blood (not recorded which). The receptor set was obtained from a man in his forties who had recovered from COVID-19. Each CDR3 is given with its conserved first and last residue. A D gene is named only where the DNA matches it firmly. Rows give clone size only sometimes, using once, few, many, or a class for an expanded clone.

CDR3 length: 18
clone size: -
J gene: TRBJ2-2
V gene: TRBV7-2
D gene: TRBD2
CDR3 DNA: TGTGCCAGCAGCTTAGTCGGACTAGCGGGAGGGATTGGAGGGGAGCTGTTTTTT
CDR3 protein: CASSLVGLAGGIGGELFF

CDR3 length: 16
clone size: -
J gene: TRBJ2-7
V gene: TRBV28
D gene: -
CDR3 DNA: TGTGCCAGCTTCAGTACCGGGACACCGAGCTCCTACGAGCAGTACTTC
CDR3 protein: CASFSTGTPSSYEQYF

CDR3 length: 12
clone size: -
J gene: TRBJ1-1
V gene: TRBV12-3/TRBV12-4
D gene: -
CDR3 DNA: TGTGCCAGCAGTTTCCTGGGAGGCGAAGCTTTCTTT
CDR3 protein: CASSFLGGEAFF

CDR3 length: 14
clone size: once
J gene: TRBJ2-7
V gene: TRBV6-5
D gene: TRBD2
CDR3 DNA: TGTGCCAGCAGCCTTAGCGGGGGGGCAGGGGAGCAGTACTTC
CDR3 protein: CASSLSGGAGEQYF

CDR3 length: 16
clone size: -
J gene: TRBJ2-2
V gene: TRBV3-1/TRBV3-2
D gene: TRBD2
CDR3 DNA: TGTGCCAGCAGCCAAGATGCGGGAGGGCCCACCGGGGAGCTGTTTTTT
CDR3 protein: CASSQDAGGPTGELFF

CDR3 length: 16
clone size: -
J gene: TRBJ2-1
V gene: TRBV12-5
D gene: -
CDR3 DNA: TGTGCTAGTGGTTACAGTTCCGGGGGGCCCTACAATGAGCAGTTCTTC
CDR3 protein: CASGYSSGGPYNEQFF

CDR3 length: 14
clone size: -
J gene: TRBJ2-7
V gene: TRBV2
D gene: TRBD1
CDR3 DNA: TGTGCCAGTCGGGACAGGGGGCGCGCCTACGAGCAGTACTTC
CDR3 protein: CASRDRGRAYEQYF

CDR3 length: 13
clone size: -
J gene: TRBJ2-2
V gene: TRBV10-3
D gene: -
CDR3 DNA: TGTGCCATCAGTCCCGCGGGCACCGGGGAGCTGTTTTTT
CDR3 protein: CAISPAGTGELFF

CDR3 length: 13
clone size: -
J gene: TRBJ2-7
V gene: TRBV7-3
D gene: -
CDR3 DNA: TGTGCCAGCAGCACCGGGAAGGGCTACGAGCAGTACTTC
CDR3 protein: CASSTGKGYEQYF

CDR3 length: 16
clone size: few
J gene: TRBJ1-1
V gene: TRBV28
D gene: -
CDR3 DNA: TGTGCCAGCAGTCGTCTGACAGGAAAGGGACCTACTGAAGCTTTCTTT
CDR3 protein: CASSRLTGKGPTEAFF

CDR3 length: 13
clone size: many
J gene: TRBJ1-1
V gene: TRBV12-3/TRBV12-4
D gene: -
CDR3 DNA: TGTGCCAGCAGTTTTGGTGGGGGGACTGAAGCTTTCTTT
CDR3 protein: CASSFGGGTEAFF

CDR3 length: 15
clone size: -
J gene: TRBJ1-4
V gene: TRBV19
D gene: -
CDR3 DNA: TGTGCCAGTAGTTCCCCCAGGAGGTGGGATGAAAAACTGTTTTTT
CDR3 protein: CASSSPRRWDEKLFF

CDR3 length: 12
clone size: few
J gene: TRBJ1-2
V gene: TRBV23-1
D gene: -
CDR3 DNA: TGCGCCAGCAGTCCCCCGCGGGGGGGCTACACCTTC
CDR3 protein: CASSPPRGGYTF

CDR3 length: 16
clone size: -
J gene: TRBJ2-7
V gene: TRBV4-2
D gene: TRBD2
CDR3 DNA: TGTGCCAGCAGCCAAGAGGCTAGCGGGGACTCCTACGAGCAGTACTTC
CDR3 protein: CASSQEASGDSYEQYF

CDR3 length: 15
clone size: -
J gene: TRBJ2-7
V gene: TRBV7-9
D gene: TRBD1
CDR3 DNA: TGTGCCAGCAGCTTAGGGGGACAGGGGGCCGGGGAGCAGTACTTC
CDR3 protein: CASSLGGQGAGEQYF

CDR3 length: 14
clone size: once
J gene: TRBJ1-6
V gene: TRBV2
D gene: -
CDR3 DNA: TGTGCCAGCAGTGCCCAGGGGACCGATTCACCCCTCCACTTT
CDR3 protein: CASSAQGTDSPLHF

CDR3 length: 14
clone size: -
J gene: TRBJ1-2
V gene: TRBV6-5
D gene: -
CDR3 DNA: TGTGCCAGCAGAAAGTACCAGGGGTACTATGGCTACACCTTC
CDR3 protein: CASRKYQGYYGYTF

CDR3 length: 16
clone size: -
J gene: TRBJ2-1
V gene: TRBV9
D gene: -
CDR3 DNA: TGTGCCAGCAGCACACCCCAGGGGAGCTCCTACAATGAGCAGTTCTTC
CDR3 protein: CASSTPQGSSYNEQFF

CDR3 length: 14
clone size: -
J gene: TRBJ1-2
V gene: TRBV7-9
D gene: -
CDR3 DNA: TGTGCCAGCAGCTCCACCTGGGGGGGAAGGGGCTACACCTTC
CDR3 protein: CASSSTWGGRGYTF

CDR3 length: 13
clone size: -
J gene: TRBJ1-5
V gene: TRBV7-2
D gene: -
CDR3 DNA: TGTGCCAGCAGCTTCGAGGGTAACTCGCCCCAGCATTTT
CDR3 protein: CASSFEGNSPQHF

CDR3 length: 15
clone size: -
J gene: TRBJ2-1
V gene: TRBV19
D gene: -
CDR3 DNA: TGTGCCAGTAGGAACCCTGCCGGGACAAAGGATGAGCAGTTCTTC
CDR3 protein: CASRNPAGTKDEQFF

CDR3 length: 8
clone size: -
J gene: TRBJ1-1
V gene: TRBV12-3/TRBV12-4
D gene: -
CDR3 DNA: TGTGCCAGCGGGCGTGCTTTCTTT
CDR3 protein: CASGRAFF

CDR3 length: 13
clone size: -
J gene: TRBJ1-1
V gene: TRBV12-3/TRBV12-4
D gene: -
CDR3 DNA: TGTGCCAGCAGTTTCGGTTGGAACACTGAAGCTTTCTTT
CDR3 protein: CASSFGWNTEAFF

CDR3 length: 15
clone size: once
J gene: TRBJ2-4
V gene: TRBV27
D gene: -
CDR3 DNA: TGTGCCAGCAGTTTTGCCGCGGTAGCCAAAAACATTCAGTACTTC
CDR3 protein: CASSFAAVAKNIQYF

CDR3 length: 13
clone size: -
J gene: TRBJ2-1
V gene: TRBV9
D gene: -
CDR3 DNA: TGTGCCAGCAGCGTAGCTACGAGTAATGAGCAGTTCTTC
CDR3 protein: CASSVATSNEQFF

CDR3 length: 15
clone size: -
J gene: TRBJ1-1
V gene: TRBV5-4
D gene: TRBD1
CDR3 DNA: TGTGCCAGCAGCCCACCGGGACAGATGAACACTGAAGCTTTCTTT
CDR3 protein: CASSPPGQMNTEAFF

CDR3 length: 12
clone size: once
J gene: TRBJ2-1
V gene: TRBV25-1
D gene: TRBD2
CDR3 DNA: TGTGCCAGCAGTGGGGGGGGCAATGAGCAGTTCTTC
CDR3 protein: CASSGGGNEQFF

CDR3 length: 18
clone size: -
J gene: TRBJ1-5
V gene: TRBV27
D gene: TRBD1
CDR3 DNA: TGTGCCAGCAGCCCCGGGACAGGGAGGGCCTATAGCAATCAGCCCCAGCATTTT
CDR3 protein: CASSPGTGRAYSNQPQHF